The TCR beta chain under discussion was sequenced for a study of blood T cell repertoires in COVID-19. Recovered participants had two consecutive negative NP/OP PCR tests, healthcare professional clearance, or symptom resolution. J lost 5 bases, V lost 5 bases, and 10 bases had no gene match. Germline V CDR1 and CDR2: LNHDA, SQIVND (reference sequence). CDR3 length: 16 residues. Clones were sequenced by immunoSEQ multiplex PCR, and TCRdb holds only the in-frame ones, with some missing. The sample records 150,000 to 170,000 clones, around 84% being singletons. The sample comprised PBMCs or T cells enriched from blood (not recorded which). The rearrangement joins TRBV19 to TRBJ2-5; the match to TRBD2 covers 11 bases. This sequence originates from a man aged 45-60 years who had recovered from COVID-19. Written as DNA, the CDR3 is TGTGCCAGTAGTCCCCGTAGCGGGGGGGCCGGGGAGACCCAGTACTTC. Amino acid sequence: CASSPRSGGAGETQYF.